This is a list of T cell receptor beta chains from one sample in a study of blood T cell repertoires in COVID-19. Using immunoSEQ multiplex PCR, the repertoire was profiled, and TCRdb retains in-frame clones only, with some absent. The sample has around 130,000 clones, roughly four fifths seen once. Material: PBMCs or T cells enriched from blood (not recorded which). The receptors shown here come from a man aged 25-45 years who had recovered from COVID-19. The CDR3 runs from the conserved cysteine through the conserved F or W. The order of the fields is D gene, J gene, V gene, clone size, CDR3 DNA, CDR3 protein. A D gene is named only where the DNA matches it firmly. Size values are once, few and many counts, or a class for expanded clones, and some rows have none.

D gene: -
J gene: TRBJ1-4
V gene: TRBV2
clone size: -
CDR3 DNA: TGTGCCAGCAGAGGACAGATTGCAACTAATGAAAAACTGTTTTTT
CDR3 protein: CASRGQIATNEKLFF

D gene: -
J gene: TRBJ2-7
V gene: TRBV6-2/TRBV6-3
clone size: -
CDR3 DNA: TGTGCCAGCAGTTACATGAACGGCTACGAGCAGTACTTC
CDR3 protein: CASSYMNGYEQYF

D gene: TRBD2
J gene: TRBJ2-1
V gene: TRBV9
clone size: few
CDR3 DNA: TGTGCCAGCAGTACCGCGGGGGGCTACAATGAGCAGTTCTTC
CDR3 protein: CASSTAGGYNEQFF

D gene: TRBD2
J gene: TRBJ2-1
V gene: TRBV29-1
clone size: -
CDR3 DNA: TGCAGCGTGCAGACTAGCGGGAGGTACAATGAGCAGTTCTTC
CDR3 protein: CSVQTSGRYNEQFF

D gene: -
J gene: TRBJ1-3
V gene: TRBV15
clone size: -
CDR3 DNA: TGTGCCACCAGCAAGGGCACAGGTGCCGAGGGAAACACCATATATTTT
CDR3 protein: CATSKGTGAEGNTIYF

D gene: TRBD2
J gene: TRBJ2-7
V gene: TRBV30
clone size: -
CDR3 DNA: TGTGCCTGGAATCTAGCGGGCTTCTACGAGCAGTACTTC
CDR3 protein: CAWNLAGFYEQYF

D gene: -
J gene: TRBJ1-5
V gene: TRBV28
clone size: once
CDR3 DNA: TGTGCCAGCCGGGAGGACGGTCAGCCCCAGCATTTT
CDR3 protein: CASREDGQPQHF

D gene: -
J gene: TRBJ2-5
V gene: TRBV2
clone size: -
CDR3 DNA: TGTGCCAGCACCCCGGGAGAGACCCAGTACTTC
CDR3 protein: CASTPGETQYF

D gene: TRBD2
J gene: TRBJ2-7
V gene: TRBV6-5
clone size: few
CDR3 DNA: TGTGCCAGCAGCGCGACTAGCGGGACTATCTACGAGCAGTACTTC
CDR3 protein: CASSATSGTIYEQYF

D gene: TRBD1
J gene: TRBJ1-1
V gene: TRBV2
clone size: -
CDR3 DNA: TGTGCCAGCAGGCTCACAGGGGGCGCGGATGAAGCTTTCTTT
CDR3 protein: CASRLTGGADEAFF

D gene: -
J gene: TRBJ2-7
V gene: TRBV5-1
clone size: few
CDR3 DNA: TGCGCCAGCAGCTTGAGCAGCGGTACCTACGAGCAGTACTTC
CDR3 protein: CASSLSSGTYEQYF

D gene: -
J gene: TRBJ1-4
V gene: TRBV12-2
clone size: -
CDR3 DNA: TGTGCAAGTCGCTTAGCCGCGGGACAGGGAGAGGGGAATGAAAAACTGTTTTTT
CDR3 protein: CASRLAAGQGEGNEKLFF

D gene: TRBD1
J gene: TRBJ2-1
V gene: TRBV19
clone size: -
CDR3 DNA: TGTGCCAGTAGTATGACAGGGGGGGTCAATGAGCAGTTCTTC
CDR3 protein: CASSMTGGVNEQFF

D gene: TRBD1
J gene: TRBJ2-7
V gene: TRBV28
clone size: -
CDR3 DNA: TGTGCCAGCAGAAGCTATGGGACAGGGGGCGTATACGAGCAGTACTTC
CDR3 protein: CASRSYGTGGVYEQYF

D gene: -
J gene: TRBJ1-4
V gene: TRBV29-1
clone size: -
CDR3 DNA: TGCAGCGTTCTGGGGCAGAACCGTGAAAAACTGTTTTTT
CDR3 protein: CSVLGQNREKLFF

D gene: TRBD2
J gene: TRBJ2-1
V gene: TRBV6-6
clone size: -
CDR3 DNA: TGTGCCAGCAGACGACTAGCGGGGGGGGTCTCCTACAATGAGCAGTTCTTC
CDR3 protein: CASRRLAGGVSYNEQFF

D gene: TRBD2
J gene: TRBJ2-2
V gene: TRBV11-2
clone size: -
CDR3 DNA: TGTGCCAGCAGCTGGCCAGCGGGGGATACCGGGGAGCTGTTTTTT
CDR3 protein: CASSWPAGDTGELFF

D gene: TRBD1
J gene: TRBJ2-3
V gene: TRBV4-1
clone size: -
CDR3 DNA: TGCGCCAGCAGCCCGACGACAGGGGACGGCACAGATACGCAGTATTTT
CDR3 protein: CASSPTTGDGTDTQYF

D gene: -
J gene: TRBJ2-5
V gene: TRBV19
clone size: few
CDR3 DNA: TGTGCCAGCGGTAGTAGGACTGGCGAAGAGACCCAGTACTTC
CDR3 protein: CASGSRTGEETQYF

D gene: TRBD2
J gene: TRBJ2-3
V gene: TRBV5-3
clone size: -
CDR3 DNA: TGTGCCAGAAGATGCGGACTAGCGGGGGGGCGAGATACGCAGTATTTT
CDR3 protein: CARRCGLAGGRDTQYF

D gene: -
J gene: TRBJ2-5
V gene: TRBV5-1
clone size: once
CDR3 DNA: TGCGCCAGCAGCCACACAGGGTTGGAGACCCAGTACTTC
CDR3 protein: CASSHTGLETQYF

D gene: TRBD1
J gene: TRBJ2-1
V gene: TRBV2
clone size: -
CDR3 DNA: TGTGCCACCCTCCTCGGACAGGGGGGGCTCAATGAGCAGTTCTTC
CDR3 protein: CATLLGQGGLNEQFF

D gene: TRBD1
J gene: TRBJ1-1
V gene: TRBV6-5
clone size: -
CDR3 DNA: TGTGCCAGCAGCCGCAAAGGGGGCGAAGCTTTCTTT
CDR3 protein: CASSRKGGEAFF

D gene: TRBD1
J gene: TRBJ2-3
V gene: TRBV27
clone size: -
CDR3 DNA: TGTGCCAGCAGTGAAGAAGGGCGGACAGGGCCCGATACGCAGTATTTT
CDR3 protein: CASSEEGRTGPDTQYF

D gene: TRBD1
J gene: TRBJ2-7
V gene: TRBV13
clone size: -
CDR3 DNA: TGTGCCAGCAGCGTGTCCAGGGGGACGGGGGAGCAGTACTTC
CDR3 protein: CASSVSRGTGEQYF

D gene: -
J gene: TRBJ1-1
V gene: TRBV6-5
clone size: -
CDR3 DNA: TGTGCCAGCATAGGACAGATGAACACTGAAGCTTTCTTT
CDR3 protein: CASIGQMNTEAFF

D gene: TRBD2
J gene: TRBJ2-7
V gene: TRBV6-6
clone size: -
CDR3 DNA: TGTGCCAGCAGTCCATTCCTGGGGGCGGGAGGCCTCCGAACAGAATTTTACGAGCAGTACTTC
CDR3 protein: CASSPFLGAGGLRTEFYEQYF

D gene: TRBD1
J gene: TRBJ2-2
V gene: TRBV18
clone size: -
CDR3 DNA: TGTGCCAGCTCAAATCCCGGGACAGCGAACACCGGGGAGCTGTTTTTT
CDR3 protein: CASSNPGTANTGELFF

D gene: TRBD2
J gene: TRBJ2-3
V gene: TRBV28
clone size: -
CDR3 DNA: TGTGCCAGCAGTTTAGGACTAGCGGGTAGCACAGATACGCAGTATTTT
CDR3 protein: CASSLGLAGSTDTQYF

D gene: TRBD1
J gene: TRBJ2-1
V gene: TRBV5-5
clone size: once
CDR3 DNA: TGTGCCAGCAGCTTGGACACAGGGGGGTACAATGAGCAGTTCTTC
CDR3 protein: CASSLDTGGYNEQFF

D gene: -
J gene: TRBJ1-5
V gene: TRBV10-2
clone size: few
CDR3 DNA: TGCGCCAGCAGTGAGCAAGGCGGTCAGCCCCAGCATTTT
CDR3 protein: CASSEQGGQPQHF

D gene: -
J gene: TRBJ1-1
V gene: TRBV5-4
clone size: -
CDR3 DNA: TGTGCCAGCAGCTTGGTCGGGGGGCCAGGGACTGAAGCTTTCTTT
CDR3 protein: CASSLVGGPGTEAFF

D gene: TRBD1
J gene: TRBJ2-3
V gene: TRBV5-1
clone size: -
CDR3 DNA: TGCGCCAGCAGGGACAGGGTGGCCACAGATACGCAGTATTTT
CDR3 protein: CASRDRVATDTQYF

D gene: -
J gene: TRBJ2-2
V gene: TRBV11-3
clone size: -
CDR3 DNA: TGTGCCAGCAGCTCTGTTTGGACAGTGAACACCGGGGAGCTGTTTTTT
CDR3 protein: CASSSVWTVNTGELFF

D gene: TRBD2
J gene: TRBJ2-7
V gene: TRBV2
clone size: -
CDR3 DNA: TGTGCCAGCAGTGCCCTTCGGCTAGCGGGAGGCTACGAGCAGTACTTC
CDR3 protein: CASSALRLAGGYEQYF

D gene: -
J gene: TRBJ2-7
V gene: TRBV7-9
clone size: -
CDR3 DNA: TGTGCCAGCAGCCCAGACTACTCCTACGAGCAGTACTTC
CDR3 protein: CASSPDYSYEQYF

D gene: TRBD2
J gene: TRBJ2-2
V gene: TRBV2
clone size: -
CDR3 DNA: TGTGCCAGCACCCTAGCGGGGGGGCTCATCGGGGAGCTGTTTTTT
CDR3 protein: CASTLAGGLIGELFF

D gene: TRBD1
J gene: TRBJ1-1
V gene: TRBV27
clone size: -
CDR3 DNA: TGTGCCAGCAGTTTGACAGGGGGTAACACTGAAGCTTTCTTT
CDR3 protein: CASSLTGGNTEAFF

D gene: -
J gene: TRBJ1-1
V gene: TRBV7-9
clone size: -
CDR3 DNA: TGTGCCAGCAGCAGGGGAGGCTGGCTGGCTGAAGCTTTCTTT
CDR3 protein: CASSRGGWLAEAFF

D gene: -
J gene: TRBJ2-3
V gene: TRBV6-2/TRBV6-3
clone size: -
CDR3 DNA: TGTGCCAGCAGTTACGGACAGAAGGGCTCAGATACGCAGTATTTT
CDR3 protein: CASSYGQKGSDTQYF

D gene: -
J gene: TRBJ2-6
V gene: TRBV5-4
clone size: -
CDR3 DNA: TGTGCCAGCAGCTTACAGGGTTTCGGGGCCAACGTCCTGACTTTC
CDR3 protein: CASSLQGFGANVLTF

D gene: -
J gene: TRBJ1-5
V gene: TRBV19
clone size: -
CDR3 DNA: TGTGCCAGTAGTACCAACTCCGGGAACAGGGATCTACAGCCCCAGCATTTT
CDR3 protein: CASSTNSGNRDLQPQHF

D gene: TRBD2
J gene: TRBJ2-1
V gene: TRBV19
clone size: -
CDR3 DNA: TGTGCCAGTAGTATGGGACTAGCGGATGAGCAGTTCTTC
CDR3 protein: CASSMGLADEQFF

D gene: -
J gene: TRBJ2-1
V gene: TRBV29-1
clone size: -
CDR3 DNA: TGCAGCGGCCGGGACAACATTTTGGACAATGAGCAGTTCTTC
CDR3 protein: CSGRDNILDNEQFF

D gene: TRBD1
J gene: TRBJ1-5
V gene: TRBV6-5
clone size: -
CDR3 DNA: TGTGCCAGCAGTTACCGGGACAGTAATCAGCCCCAGCATTTT
CDR3 protein: CASSYRDSNQPQHF

D gene: TRBD2
J gene: TRBJ2-1
V gene: TRBV5-1
clone size: once
CDR3 DNA: TGCGCCAGCAGATCTTGGCGGGGCTCCCACGAGGCGGGAGCGGTTGAGCAGTTCTTC
CDR3 protein: CASRSWRGSHEAGAVEQFF

D gene: -
J gene: TRBJ1-1
V gene: TRBV5-1
clone size: once
CDR3 DNA: TGCGCCAGCAGCCCCAACCCCGGAGGGGCTGTGAACACTGAAGCTTTCTTT
CDR3 protein: CASSPNPGGAVNTEAFF

D gene: TRBD1
J gene: TRBJ1-6
V gene: TRBV25-1
clone size: -
CDR3 DNA: TGTGCCAGCAGTGAAAGAAGGACAGGGGACGCTGGCTCACCCCTCCACTTT
CDR3 protein: CASSERRTGDAGSPLHF

D gene: TRBD1
J gene: TRBJ1-1
V gene: TRBV5-1
clone size: -
CDR3 DNA: TGCGCCAGCAGCAAGACATCCGGGACAGGGATCGAAGCTTTCTTT
CDR3 protein: CASSKTSGTGIEAFF

D gene: -
J gene: TRBJ2-3
V gene: TRBV10-3
clone size: -
CDR3 DNA: TGTGCCATCAGCCCTGGACAGGAGCGGGGCACAGATACGCAGTATTTT
CDR3 protein: CAISPGQERGTDTQYF

D gene: -
J gene: TRBJ2-1
V gene: TRBV4-2
clone size: -
CDR3 DNA: TGTGCCAGCAGCCAAGACAGATTGGTCAATGAGCAGTTCTTC
CDR3 protein: CASSQDRLVNEQFF

D gene: -
J gene: TRBJ1-1
V gene: TRBV11-2
clone size: -
CDR3 DNA: TGTGCCAGCAGCTTCCCGGGGAGGCACACTGAAGCTTTCTTT
CDR3 protein: CASSFPGRHTEAFF

D gene: TRBD1
J gene: TRBJ2-1
V gene: TRBV11-3
clone size: -
CDR3 DNA: TGTGCCAGCAGCTCCGCCGGGACAGGGCAAAATGAGCAGTTCTTC
CDR3 protein: CASSSAGTGQNEQFF

D gene: TRBD2
J gene: TRBJ2-5
V gene: TRBV5-1
clone size: -
CDR3 DNA: TGCGCCAGCAGCTTGACTAGCGGTCAAGAGACCCAGTACTTC
CDR3 protein: CASSLTSGQETQYF

D gene: -
J gene: TRBJ1-6
V gene: TRBV2
clone size: -
CDR3 DNA: TGTGCCAGCAGTGATGTCGGGGATGTAAATTCACCCCTCCACTTT
CDR3 protein: CASSDVGDVNSPLHF

D gene: TRBD2
J gene: TRBJ2-7
V gene: TRBV5-1
clone size: -
CDR3 DNA: TGCGCCAGCAGCTTTGGGCCTAGCGGGACCTACGAGCAGTACTTC
CDR3 protein: CASSFGPSGTYEQYF

D gene: -
J gene: TRBJ2-3
V gene: TRBV11-2
clone size: once
CDR3 DNA: TGTGCCAGCAGCACCACCGGGACAAATACGCAGTATTTT
CDR3 protein: CASSTTGTNTQYF

D gene: TRBD1
J gene: TRBJ2-2
V gene: TRBV24-1
clone size: -
CDR3 DNA: TGTGCCACCAGGGAGACAGGGGAGTCCGGGGAGCTGTTTTTT
CDR3 protein: CATRETGESGELFF

D gene: -
J gene: TRBJ1-4
V gene: TRBV10-3
clone size: once
CDR3 DNA: TGTGCCATCAGTGAAGATCCCGGGAAAAATGAAAAACTGTTTTTT
CDR3 protein: CAISEDPGKNEKLFF

D gene: -
J gene: TRBJ1-2
V gene: TRBV9
clone size: once
CDR3 DNA: TGTGCCAGCAGCGCCGACCCCGGTTCAGGGTACGGCTACACCTTC
CDR3 protein: CASSADPGSGYGYTF